A single sample gave rise to the 13 T cell receptor beta chains below, sequenced in a study of post-analysis software for immune sequencing data. TCR beta libraries were prepared from cDNA with unique molecular identifiers. One entry per CDR3 protein, called by TCRdb with MiXCR from the PCR reads. The sample lists roughly 400,000 distinct CDR3 sequences, 39% occurring once. These receptors have no known antigen. Study findings and constraints: Included in a set of a handful of TRBV segments more frequent in patients than controls were TRBV5-6, TRBV5-1 and TRBV20-1.

Sequencing input: blood. The receptors here all came from a girl aged 2-9 years with multiple sclerosis.

In its sample, this clonotype was seen a few times. J is TRBJ2-7 and V is TRBV4-1; D call uncertain. The ends were cut back, 2 bases at V and 3 bases at J, with 11 bases in the middle. CDR1 and CDR2 (germline): MGHRA, YSYEKL. The CDR3 is 14 residues long. CDR3 DNA: TGCGCCAGCAGCCAAACGGGCACGGTCTACGAGCAGTACTTC. Translated: CASSQTGTVYEQYF.

The chain links TRBV18 to TRBJ2-5, with no clear D. Germline lookup yields CDR1 KGHSH and CDR2 LQKENI. CDR3 size: 16 residues. Trimming cost V 0 bases and J 2 bases, with 13 bases left between them. CDR3: CASSPPKDSVQETQYF. CDR3 nucleotides: TGTGCCAGCTCACCACCTAAAGATTCCGTTCAAGAGACCCAGTACTTC.

DNA for the CDR3: TGCGCCAGCAGCAGACGGACCGGGGCGCAAGAGACCCAGTACTTC. It encodes CASSRRTGAQETQYF. The chain recombines TRBV4-1 with TRBJ2-5; either TRBD1 or TRBD2 may supply D (5 bases each). The CDR3 runs to 15 residues. Germline CDR1 is MGHRA and CDR2 is YSYEKL. The V end was cut by 5 bases, the J end by 2 bases, with 15 bases between.

V and J are TRBV20-1 and TRBJ2-7; possibly TRBD2 for D (7 bases). This CDR3 has 18 amino acids. Between the trimmed V and J ends, which lost 1 base and 2 bases, there was a span of 24 bases. Per germline, CDR1 DFQATT and CDR2 SNEGSKA (reference sequence). CDR3 sequence (DNA): TGCAGTGCTAGAGGTGTGCCGGGGGGCCTAGCGGTTACCTACGAGCAGTACTTC. Encoded protein: CSARGVPGGLAVTYEQYF.

This chain links TRBV5-1 with TRBJ2-5; perhaps D is TRBD1 or TRBD2 (5 bases each). Trimming left V 4 bases short and J 11 bases short, with 12 bases between. This CDR3 contains 11 residues. CDR1 and CDR2 (germline): SGHRS, YFSETQ. CDR3 DNA: TGCGCCAGCAGCGAGTGGGGGTTTCAGTACTTC. Translating it yields CASSEWGFQYF.

This clonotype was found a few times. The chain links TRBV6-5 to TRBJ2-5; 8 bases agree with TRBD1. The CDR3 is made up of 12 amino acids. Germline V gene data show CDR1 as MNHEY and CDR2 as SVGAGI. Losses at the gene ends were 6 bases for V and 3 bases for J; bases not matched to a gene: 0. Here the CDR3 DNA reads TGTGCCAGCAGGACAGGGGAAGAGACCCAGTACTTC. It specifies CASRTGEETQYF.

The CDR3 sequence is CASSLGTGGKETQYF. The CDR3 DNA follows: TGTGCCAGCAGTTTAGGAACAGGGGGCAAAGAGACCCAGTACTTC. J is TRBJ2-5 and V is TRBV28; 9 bases align to TRBD1. Unmatched junction bases numbered 4, after V lost 2 bases and J lost 3 bases. The CDR3 contains 15 residues. The germline CDR1 and CDR2 sequences are MDHEN and SYDVKM. Full variable domain (missing parts from reference TRBV28 and TRBJ2-5): DVKVTQSSRYLVKRTGEKVFLECVQDMDHENMFWYRQDPGLGLRLIYFSYDVKMKEKGDIPEGYSVSREKKERFSLILESASTNQTSMYLCASSLGTGGKETQYFGPGTRLLVL.

The J gene is TRBJ1-4, the V gene TRBV28, with D perhaps TRBD1 (5 bases). The CDR3 is 15 residues long. The germline CDR1 and CDR2 sequences are MDHEN and SYDVKM. The ends were cut back, 1 base at V and 4 bases at J, with 10 bases in the middle. Here the CDR3 reads CASSLSGTINEKLFF. For the CDR3, the DNA is TGTGCCAGCAGTTTATCCGGGACCATTAATGAAAAACTGTTTTTT.

This clonotype was observed a few times. V is TRBV29-1 and J is TRBJ2-1; unclear D gene. The CDR3 consists of 13 residues. Germline V gene lookup returns CDR1 SQVTM and CDR2 ANQGSEA. Trimming pared 4 bases from V and 9 bases from J, leaving 16 bases between. In DNA, the CDR3 is TGCAGCGTTGGGGCCCTTGCGGCGAGTGAGCAGTTCTTC. Its protein is CSVGALAASEQFF.

This clonotype turned up a few times. The chain employs TRBV7-3 and TRBJ1-1; possibly TRBD1 for D (5 bases). Germline CDR1 and CDR2: SGHTA and FQGTGA. CDR3 length equals 13 residues. V was cut by 7 bases and J by 3 bases, with 12 bases left in between. CDR3 sequence (DNA): TGTGCCAGCAACATCCAGGGACACACTGAAGCTTTCTTT. This sequence encodes CASNIQGHTEAFF.

This clonotype occurred a few times. The chain links TRBV9 to TRBJ2-7; D may match TRBD1 or TRBD2 (5 bases each). The CDR3 runs to 15 residues. V was clipped by 4 bases and J by 6 bases, with 20 bases between them. Germline V CDR1 and CDR2: SGDLS, YYNGEE. CDR3 loop: CASSPHLWGNGEQYF. The CDR3, as DNA: TGTGCCAGCAGCCCTCATCTGTGGGGGAATGGCGAGCAGTACTTC.

This clonotype was observed a few times. The chain carries TRBV29-1 and TRBJ2-1, with a possible D match to TRBD1 (6 bases). Trimming took 5 bases from V and 5 from J, leaving 16 bases between them. Germline assignment: CDR1 SQVTM and CDR2 ANQGSEA. This CDR3 is 14 amino acids long. CDR3 amino acids: CSVNPGEMDNEQFF. The CDR3 nucleotides are TGCAGCGTTAATCCAGGGGAGATGGACAATGAGCAGTTCTTC.

The chain recombines TRBV3-1 with TRBJ2-4; possible D gene TRBD2, 5 bases. The DNA end is more similar to TRBJ2-7, so the J call may be wrong. Germline V CDR1 and CDR2: LGHDT, YNNKEL (reference sequence). The CDR3 sequence is 14 residues long. In DNA, the CDR3 is TGTGCCAGCAGCCAGGAGGAGCAAAACTACGAGCAGTACTTC. It is translated as CASSQEEQNYEQYF.